A selection of T cell receptor beta chains follows, all from one sample in a study of radiotherapy plus CTLA-4 blockade in lung cancer. Libraries were prepared by immunoSEQ multiplex PCR; TCRdb keeps only in-frame clonotypes and omits some of them. The sample records more than 55,000 clones, roughly four fifths being singletons. This sample comprised peripheral blood, obtained from a patient treated with radiotherapy plus ipilimumab. The receptor set was obtained from a human donor with non-small cell lung cancer whose response to radiotherapy plus ipilimumab could not be evaluated. Each CDR3 is given with its conserved first and last residue. A D gene is named only where the DNA matches it firmly. Not all rows give a size; the values are once, few, many and, for expanded clones, a class.

j_gene: TRBJ1-6; d_gene: .; abundance: .; v_gene: TRBV5-1; CDR3aa: CASSLGQRYNSPLHF; CDR3nt: TGCGCCAGCAGCTTGGGACAGCGCTATAATTCACCCCTCCACTTT
j_gene: TRBJ1-3; d_gene: .; abundance: .; v_gene: TRBV9; CDR3aa: CASSSGGLSGNTIYF; CDR3nt: TGTGCCAGCAGCTCGGGGGGCCTCTCTGGAAACACCATATATTTT
j_gene: TRBJ2-3; d_gene: TRBD1; abundance: few; v_gene: TRBV15; CDR3aa: CATSRDQGASTDTQYF; CDR3nt: TGTGCCACCAGCAGAGATCAGGGGGCTAGCACAGATACGCAGTATTTT
j_gene: TRBJ2-3; d_gene: .; abundance: once; v_gene: TRBV7-7; CDR3aa: CASSLAGRSTDTQYF; CDR3nt: TGTGCCAGCAGCTTAGCCGGCAGGAGCACAGATACGCAGTATTTT
j_gene: TRBJ2-3; d_gene: .; abundance: once; v_gene: TRBV28; CDR3aa: CASSPPKGGATDTQYF; CDR3nt: TGTGCCAGCAGTCCGCCAAAGGGGGGGGCCACAGATACGCAGTATTTT
j_gene: TRBJ1-1; d_gene: TRBD1; abundance: .; v_gene: TRBV11-2; CDR3aa: CASSLGAGGAFNTEAFF; CDR3nt: TGTGCCAGCAGTTTAGGGGCAGGGGGCGCATTTAACACTGAAGCTTTCTTT
j_gene: TRBJ1-3; d_gene: TRBD1; abundance: .; v_gene: TRBV7-2; CDR3aa: CASSLSTGYIGNTIYF; CDR3nt: TGTGCCAGCAGCTTATCGACAGGGTATATTGGAAACACCATATATTTT
j_gene: TRBJ2-7; d_gene: TRBD2; abundance: .; v_gene: TRBV6-6; CDR3aa: CASSYSLAGGVYEQYF; CDR3nt: TGTGCCAGCAGTTATTCTTTAGCGGGGGGGGTCTACGAGCAGTACTTC
j_gene: TRBJ2-3; d_gene: TRBD2; abundance: .; v_gene: TRBV5-4; CDR3aa: CALGLAGADTQYF; CDR3nt: TGTGCCCTTGGACTAGCGGGAGCGGATACGCAGTATTTT
j_gene: TRBJ2-7; d_gene: TRBD1; abundance: .; v_gene: TRBV7-9; CDR3aa: CASSSRTGGNEQYF; CDR3nt: TGTGCCAGCAGCTCAAGGACAGGGGGTAACGAGCAGTACTTC
j_gene: TRBJ2-7; d_gene: .; abundance: .; v_gene: TRBV10-2; CDR3aa: CASSETWTDLTYEQYF; CDR3nt: TGCGCCAGCAGTGAGACCTGGACAGATTTAACCTACGAGCAGTACTTC
j_gene: TRBJ1-1; d_gene: .; abundance: few; v_gene: TRBV6-6; CDR3aa: CASSGRENTEAFF; CDR3nt: TGTGCCAGCAGCGGACGGGAGAACACTGAAGCTTTCTTT
j_gene: TRBJ2-3; d_gene: TRBD2; abundance: .; v_gene: TRBV5-4; CDR3aa: CASSLGLAGDTQYF; CDR3nt: TGTGCCAGCAGCTTGGGACTAGCGGGAGATACGCAGTATTTT
j_gene: TRBJ2-5; d_gene: TRBD1; abundance: .; v_gene: TRBV19; CDR3aa: CASSTHPGQGIETQYF; CDR3nt: TGTGCCAGTAGTACGCATCCGGGACAGGGAATAGAGACCCAGTACTTC
j_gene: TRBJ2-7; d_gene: .; abundance: .; v_gene: TRBV7-2; CDR3aa: CASSLAGGTGRGWYEQYF; CDR3nt: TGTGCCAGCAGCTTAGCGGGGGGGACAGGTCGCGGCTGGTACGAGCAGTACTTC
j_gene: TRBJ2-2; d_gene: .; abundance: .; v_gene: TRBV4-1; CDR3aa: CASSQASTGELFF; CDR3nt: TGCGCCAGCAGCCAAGCTAGCACCGGGGAGCTGTTTTTT
j_gene: TRBJ2-3; d_gene: TRBD2; abundance: .; v_gene: TRBV7-6; CDR3aa: CASSILSGTSTDTQYF; CDR3nt: TGTGCCAGCAGCATTCTTAGCGGGACTAGCACAGATACGCAGTATTTT
j_gene: TRBJ2-1; d_gene: TRBD2; abundance: .; v_gene: TRBV6-5; CDR3aa: CASSLGTSGGDEQFF; CDR3nt: TGTGCCAGCAGTCTCGGGACTAGCGGGGGGGATGAGCAGTTCTTC
j_gene: TRBJ2-5; d_gene: TRBD2; abundance: .; v_gene: TRBV2; CDR3aa: CASSEAGLAGRTGETQYF; CDR3nt: TGTGCCAGCAGTGAAGCGGGACTAGCGGGAAGAACGGGAGAGACCCAGTACTTC
j_gene: TRBJ1-4; d_gene: TRBD1; abundance: few; v_gene: TRBV4-1; CDR3aa: CASSQVPGQGAREKLFF; CDR3nt: TGCGCCAGCAGCCAAGTCCCGGGACAGGGGGCGCGGGAAAAACTGTTTTTT
j_gene: TRBJ2-1; d_gene: TRBD2; abundance: .; v_gene: TRBV7-2; CDR3aa: CASSPPGLAGNNEQFF; CDR3nt: TGTGCCAGCAGCCCGCCGGGGCTAGCGGGCAACAATGAGCAGTTCTTC
j_gene: TRBJ2-2; d_gene: .; abundance: .; v_gene: TRBV7-2; CDR3aa: CASSLEGGRFANTGELFF; CDR3nt: TGTGCCAGCAGCTTAGAGGGGGGGCGGTTCGCGAACACCGGGGAGCTGTTTTTT
j_gene: TRBJ2-4; d_gene: TRBD1; abundance: .; v_gene: TRBV7-9; CDR3aa: CASSPGGENIQYF; CDR3nt: TGTGCCAGCAGCCCAGGGGGAGAAAACATTCAGTACTTC
j_gene: TRBJ1-6; d_gene: .; abundance: .; v_gene: TRBV7-2; CDR3aa: CASSLDFSPLHF; CDR3nt: TGTGCCAGCAGCCTGGACTTTTCACCCCTCCACTTT
j_gene: TRBJ1-3; d_gene: .; abundance: once; v_gene: TRBV30; CDR3aa: CAYYIWGRSGNTIYF; CDR3nt: TGTGCCTATTATATCTGGGGGCGCTCTGGAAACACCATATATTTT
j_gene: TRBJ2-5; d_gene: TRBD2; abundance: few; v_gene: TRBV30; CDR3aa: CAWMLAGGPGETQYF; CDR3nt: TGTGCCTGGATGCTGGCGGGAGGGCCGGGGGAGACCCAGTACTTC
j_gene: TRBJ2-7; d_gene: .; abundance: .; v_gene: TRBV7-2; CDR3aa: CASSSGLYEQYF; CDR3nt: TGTGCCAGCAGCAGCGGACTCTACGAGCAGTACTTC